This T cell receptor (beta chain) came from a study of shared clonotypes between healthy human individuals. Notes on the study in general: Memory subsets generally showed lower estimated richness than naive subsets. Having only a few donors restricted how much genetic and exposure-history diversity was captured. Despite large depth, rarefaction showed incomplete sorted-subset sequencing.

Comment on this clone: Its antigen is unidentified.

It was at deep level that the assay was run. Assay used: immunoSEQ multiplex PCR; TCRdb lists only in-frame clones, some missing. The sample lists under 85,000 clones, about 65% occurring once. V was clipped by 2 bases and J by 2 bases; unmatched bases: 11. Germline V CDR1 and CDR2: SGHDN, FVKESK. The CDR3 runs 18 residues. This chain connects TRBV14 to TRBJ2-7; 11 nucleotides agree with TRBD2. This TCR was recovered from a man aged 25 to 45 in good health. Material: memory CD8+ T cells sorted from blood. Subset described: CD45RO+ cells pooled with CCR7-negative TemRA cells. CDR3 nucleotide sequence: TGTGCCAGCAGCCAATGGGGGTCGGTAGCGGGAGGGCCCTACGAGCAGTACTTC. Its translation is CASSQWGSVAGGPYEQYF.